The 11 T cell receptor beta chains listed next were all sequenced from one sample in a study of T cell responses to AZD1222 COVID-19 vaccine. Method: immunoSEQ multiplex PCR; TCRdb's copy keeps in-frame clones and lacks some. The sample consists of 150,000 to 200,000 clones, approximately 90% of them appearing once. The starting material was peripheral blood, obtained 28 days after the second AZD1222 dose. The receptors originated from an adult who received the AZD1222 COVID-19 vaccine.

This chain links TRBV24-1 with TRBJ1-4; 9 bases fit TRBD1. The germline CDR1 and CDR2 sequences are KGHDR and SFDVKD. The CDR3 loop spans 15 amino acids. Trimming took 4 bases from V and 8 from J; bases not matched to a gene: 7. In nucleotides, the CDR3 is TGTGCCACCAGTGAACCGGGACAGGGCAAAGAAAAACTGTTTTTT. This encodes CATSEPGQGKEKLFF.

This clone occurred a few times. This chain connects TRBV9 to TRBJ2-7, with unresolved D. V lost 0 bases to trimming and J lost 2 bases, with 9 bases between them. The germline CDR1 and CDR2 sequences are SGDLS and YYNGEE. The CDR3 has 14 residues. The CDR3 loop is CASSVEDVPYEQYF. The CDR3 bases are TGTGCCAGCAGCGTAGAAGACGTTCCCTACGAGCAGTACTTC. Drawing the rest from reference TRBV9 and TRBJ2-7, the complete variable domain is DSGVTQTPKHLITATGQRVTLRCSPRSGDLSVYWYQQSLDQGLQFLIQYYNGEERAKGNILERFSAQQFPDLHSELNLSSLELGDSALYFCASSVEDVPYEQYFGPGTRLTVT.

The chain is built from TRBV5-5 and TRBJ1-4, with a weak D call TRBD1 (5 bases). The germline V gene encodes CDR1 SGHKS and CDR2 YYEKEE (reference sequence). The CDR3 totals 15 residues. V lost 3 bases to trimming and J lost 2 bases, with 11 bases between them. The DNA for the CDR3 is TGTGCCAGCAGCTCGAAGGGGCGGACTAATGAAAAACTGTTTTTT. Protein product: CASSSKGRTNEKLFF.

This clone was found once. This chain joins TRBV11-2 and TRBJ2-7, with D hard to call. The length of the CDR3 is 13 residues. V was pared by 4 bases and J by 3 bases, with 10 bases between. Germline CDR1 reads SGHAT; CDR2 reads FQNNGV. CDR3 nucleotides: TGTGCCAGCAGCTACGGGTCGCTCTACGAGCAGTACTTC. It is translated as CASSYGSLYEQYF.

This clone was observed a single time. The rearrangement uses TRBV4-3 and TRBJ2-1; no clear D. The V end lost 0 bases, the J end lost 0 bases, and 9 bases lay between the germline ends. The CDR3 runs to 16 residues. Looked up from germline, CDR1 is LGHNA and CDR2 is YSLEER. The CDR3: CASSQDRTHSYNEQFF. The CDR3 DNA follows: TGCGCCAGCAGCCAAGATCGCACTCACTCCTACAATGAGCAGTTCTTC.

The chain carries TRBV19 and TRBJ2-1; D is perhaps TRBD1 or TRBD2 (5 bases each). Per the germline V gene, CDR1 is LNHDA and CDR2 is SQIVND (reference sequence). This CDR3 spans 14 amino acids. V lost 8 bases to trimming and J lost 6 bases, with 17 bases between them. The CDR3 loop is CASQKGRDGNEQFF. The CDR3, as DNA: TGTGCCAGTCAAAAGGGCAGGGACGGCAATGAGCAGTTCTTC.

The rearrangement joins TRBV15 to TRBJ2-7; 9 bases align to TRBD1. Germline V gene lookup returns CDR1 LNHNV and CDR2 YYDKDF (reference sequence). This CDR3 spans 14 amino acids. CDR3 region: CAIGIGDRAYEQYF. The CDR3 region has the DNA TGTGCGATCGGCATAGGGGACAGGGCGTACGAGCAGTACTTC.

This chain connects TRBV5-1 to TRBJ2-7, with TRBD1 matching over 12 bases. The CDR3 sequence is 20 residues long. V was clipped by 0 bases and J by 1 base; unmatched bases: 14. Germline CDR1 reads SGHRS; CDR2 reads YFSETQ. DNA of the CDR3: TGCGCCAGCAGCTTGGGAAGCCGGGACAGGGGGCTATTCATTTCCTACGAGCAGTACTTC. Translating gives CASSLGSRDRGLFISYEQYF.

The rearrangement uses TRBV5-5 and TRBJ1-4; a possible D gene is TRBD1 (5 bases). The ends were cut back, 2 bases at V and 8 bases at J, with 10 bases in the middle. The CDR3 extends over 13 amino acids. CDR1 is SGHKS, CDR2 YYEKEE, per germline (reference sequence). In DNA, the CDR3 is TGTGCCAGCAGCTTCCAGGGCTTCGAAAAACTGTTTTTT. Amino acid sequence: CASSFQGFEKLFF.

This chain uses TRBV5-1 with TRBJ2-1, with TRBD1 matching over 8 bases. Germline V lookup: CDR1 SGHRS, CDR2 YFSETQ. Losses at the gene ends were 2 bases for V and 10 bases for J; bases not matched to a gene: 5. The CDR3 extends over 13 amino acids. The CDR3 sequence is CASSFDRGEEQFF. The CDR3 bases are TGCGCCAGCAGCTTCGACAGGGGCGAGGAGCAGTTCTTC.

The chain employs TRBV10-1 and TRBJ2-5, with D perhaps TRBD2 (5 bases). The CDR3 sequence is 11 residues long. The germline CDR1 and CDR2 sequences are WNHNN and SYGVQD (reference sequence). V was clipped by 7 bases and J by 5 bases, with 8 bases between them. CDR3 DNA sequence: TGCGCCAGCAAAGAGGGTGAGACCCAGTACTTC. It codes for CASKEGETQYF.